These T cell receptor beta chains were read from a single sample in a study of blood T cells in healthy people across ages. MiXCR, run by TCRdb on the 5' RACE reads, gives a single entry per CDR3 protein. The sample holds around 800,000 distinct CDR3 sequences, around two fifths seen once. Sequencing was performed on blood. Receptors originate from a man aged 55 to 70 in good health. The CDR3 runs from the conserved cysteine through the conserved F or W. The order of the fields is D gene, clone size, J gene, V gene, CDR3 protein, CDR3 DNA. A D gene is named only where the DNA matches it firmly. Size is omitted from some rows. Given values are once, few, many or a class for expanded clones.

NA	few	TRBJ2-7	TRBV3-1	CASSQIVNYEQYF	TGTGCCAGCAGCCAGATAGTAAACTACGAGCAGTACTTC
TRBD1	NA	TRBJ2-3	TRBV5-1	CASSPTQDRRTDTQYF	TGCGCCAGCAGCCCCACCCAGGACAGGCGCACAGATACGCAGTATTTT
TRBD1	NA	TRBJ2-5	TRBV20-1	CSAAGGFGNEQYF	TGCAGTGCTGCAGGGGGTTTCGGCAATGAGCAGTACTTC
NA	NA	TRBJ2-7	TRBV7-2	CASSLGTITYEQYF	TGTGCCAGCAGCTTAGGTACTATCACCTACGAGCAGTACTTC
NA	few	TRBJ1-2	TRBV6-5	CASNEGNRLNGYTF	TGTGCCAGCAACGAGGGCAATAGGCTTAATGGCTACACCTTC
NA	NA	TRBJ2-2	TRBV7-9	CASSPRLGNPGTGELFF	TGTGCCAGCAGCCCACGTCTAGGGAACCCGGGCACCGGGGAGCTGTTTTTT
NA	NA	TRBJ1-6	TRBV10-3	CAIRVDGNSPLHF	TGTGCCATCAGAGTTGACGGGAATTCACCCCTCCACTTT
TRBD1	NA	TRBJ2-7	TRBV7-9	CASSFRTGGHNEQYF	TGTGCCAGCAGCTTCCGGACAGGCGGCCACAATGAGCAGTACTTC
NA	many	TRBJ2-7	TRBV15	CATSRDRSGGRIEQYF	TGTGCCACCAGCAGAGATCGATCCGGGGGTCGGATCGAGCAGTACTTC
NA	few	TRBJ2-5	TRBV12-3/TRBV12-4	CASSLALLLQETQYF	TGTGCCAGCAGTTTAGCGCTTTTACTTCAAGAGACCCAGTACTTC
TRBD2	few	TRBJ2-3	TRBV7-8	CASSLISGNTDTQYF	TGTGCCAGCAGCTTAATTAGCGGGAACACAGATACGCAGTATTTT
NA	many	TRBJ2-3	TRBV24-1	CATSDLGQGSDTQYF	TGTGCCACCAGTGACTTGGGACAAGGGAGCGATACGCAGTATTTT
NA	once	TRBJ2-5	TRBV2	CASKWENQETQYF	TGTGCCAGCAAGTGGGAGAATCAAGAGACCCAGTACTTC
TRBD1	NA	TRBJ2-1	TRBV7-2	CASSLAGQGAHGEQFF	TGTGCCAGCAGCTTAGCGGGCCAGGGGGCGCACGGTGAGCAGTTCTTC
NA	few	TRBJ2-5	TRBV4-1	CASSQYTGTQNTAQETQYF	TGCGCCAGCAGCCAATATACCGGGACACAGAATACCGCCCAAGAGACCCAGTACTTC
TRBD2	many	TRBJ2-1	TRBV11-2	CASSFSLGGNEQFF	TGTGCCAGCAGCTTCAGTCTGGGGGGGAATGAGCAGTTCTTC
NA	many	TRBJ2-7	TRBV5-1	CASSLQGSHEQYF	TGCGCCAGCAGCTTGCAGGGGAGCCACGAGCAGTACTTC
TRBD1	NA	TRBJ1-1	TRBV6-5	CASHVPGQGFGAFF	TGTGCCAGTCACGTACCGGGACAGGGTTTCGGCGCTTTCTTT
NA	NA	TRBJ2-7	TRBV6-2/TRBV6-3	CASTSLQSFSYEQYF	TGTGCCAGCACTTCGTTGCAGAGTTTCTCCTACGAGCAGTACTTC
NA	few	TRBJ2-5	TRBV5-1	CASSLNTGQVDEQYF	TGCGCCAGCAGCTTGAACACGGGGCAGGTAGATGAGCAGTACTTC
NA	NA	TRBJ2-5	TRBV11-2	CASSKEDGRVETQYF	TGTGCCAGCAGCAAAGAGGATGGGCGGGTGGAGACCCAGTACTTC
TRBD2	few	TRBJ2-5	TRBV4-1	CASSQGTSVNQETQYF	TGCGCCAGCAGCCAAGGGACTAGCGTGAACCAAGAGACCCAGTACTTC
NA	many	TRBJ2-5	TRBV11-2	CASSIQETQYF	TGTGCCAGCAGCATCCAAGAGACCCAGTACTTC
TRBD2	NA	TRBJ2-5	TRBV4-3	CASSQGASGGPQYF	TGCGCCAGCAGCCAAGGCGCTAGCGGGGGGCCCCAGTACTTC
TRBD2	many	TRBJ2-5	TRBV10-3	CAISTGLAGVQETQYF	TGTGCCATCAGTACTGGACTAGCGGGGGTACAAGAGACCCAGTACTTC
NA	NA	TRBJ2-5	TRBV20-1	CSAIRGGETQYF	TGCAGTGCCATCAGGGGGGGAGAGACCCAGTACTTC
NA	NA	TRBJ2-7	TRBV6-5	CASRSILGSYEQYF	TGTGCCAGCAGATCTATCCTGGGGAGCTACGAGCAGTACTTC
NA	once	TRBJ2-2	TRBV11-2	CASSGGVTGELFF	TGTGCCAGCAGCGGGGGCGTCACCGGGGAGCTGTTTTTT